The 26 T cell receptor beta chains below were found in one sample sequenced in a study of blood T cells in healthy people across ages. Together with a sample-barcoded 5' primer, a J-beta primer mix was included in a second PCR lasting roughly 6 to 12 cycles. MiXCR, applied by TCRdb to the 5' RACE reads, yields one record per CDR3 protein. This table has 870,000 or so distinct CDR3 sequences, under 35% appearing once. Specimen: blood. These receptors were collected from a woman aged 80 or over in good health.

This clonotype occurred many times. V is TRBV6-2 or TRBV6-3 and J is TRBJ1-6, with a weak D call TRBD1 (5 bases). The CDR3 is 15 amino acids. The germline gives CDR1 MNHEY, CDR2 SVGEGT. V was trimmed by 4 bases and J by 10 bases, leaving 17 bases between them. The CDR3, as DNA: TGTGCCAGCAGTTGGGCACAGGCCGAACAATCACCCCTCCACTTT. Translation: CASSWAQAEQSPLHF.

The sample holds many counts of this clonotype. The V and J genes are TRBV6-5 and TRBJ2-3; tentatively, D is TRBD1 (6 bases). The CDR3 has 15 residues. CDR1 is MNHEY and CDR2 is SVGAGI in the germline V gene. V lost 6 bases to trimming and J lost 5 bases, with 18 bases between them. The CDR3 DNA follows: TGTGCCAGCAGACCCAGGGGTCGAGTACGAGATACGCAGTATTTT. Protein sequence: CASRPRGRVRDTQYF.

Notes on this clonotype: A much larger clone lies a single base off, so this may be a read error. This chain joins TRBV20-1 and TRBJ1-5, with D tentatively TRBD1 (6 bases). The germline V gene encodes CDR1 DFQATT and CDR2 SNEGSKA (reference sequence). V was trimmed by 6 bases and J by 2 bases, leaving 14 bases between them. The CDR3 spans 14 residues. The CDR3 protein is CSALTGNGNQPQHF. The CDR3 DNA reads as TGCAGTGCCTTAACAGGGAACGGCAATCAGCCCCAGCATTTT.

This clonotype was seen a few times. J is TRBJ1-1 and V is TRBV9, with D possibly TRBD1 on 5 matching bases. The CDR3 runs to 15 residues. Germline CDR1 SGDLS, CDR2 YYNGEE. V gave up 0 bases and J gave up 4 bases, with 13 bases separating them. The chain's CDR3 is CASSVVGDVGTEAFF. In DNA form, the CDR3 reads TGTGCCAGCAGCGTAGTAGGGGACGTGGGCACTGAAGCTTTCTTT.

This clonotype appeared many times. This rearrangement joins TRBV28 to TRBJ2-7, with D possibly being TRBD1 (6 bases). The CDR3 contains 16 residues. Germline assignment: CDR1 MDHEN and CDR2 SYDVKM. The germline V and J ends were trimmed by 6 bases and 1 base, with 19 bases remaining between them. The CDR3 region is CASRIPTGQGSYEQYF. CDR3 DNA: TGTGCCAGCAGAATTCCCACGGGACAAGGTTCCTACGAGCAGTACTTC. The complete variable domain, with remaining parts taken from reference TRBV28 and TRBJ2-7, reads DVKVTQSSRYLVKRTGEKVFLECVQDMDHENMFWYRQDPGLGLRLIYFSYDVKMKEKGDIPEGYSVSREKKERFSLILESASTNQTSMYLCASRIPTGQGSYEQYFGPGTRLTVT.

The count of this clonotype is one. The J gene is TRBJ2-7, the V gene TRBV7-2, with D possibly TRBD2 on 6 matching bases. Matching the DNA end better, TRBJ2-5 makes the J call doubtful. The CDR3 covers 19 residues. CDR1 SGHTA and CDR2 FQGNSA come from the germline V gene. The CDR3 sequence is CASSLRPSSAHAPEETQYF. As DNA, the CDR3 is TGTGCCAGCAGTTTAAGACCGTCTAGCGCCCATGCCCCTGAAGAGACCCAGTACTTC.

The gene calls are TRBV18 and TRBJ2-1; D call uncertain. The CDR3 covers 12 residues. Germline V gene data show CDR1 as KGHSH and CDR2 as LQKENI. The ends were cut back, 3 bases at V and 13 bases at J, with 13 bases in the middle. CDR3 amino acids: CASSPARETQFF. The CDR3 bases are TGTGCCAGCTCACCGGCGAGAGAGACCCAGTTCTTC.

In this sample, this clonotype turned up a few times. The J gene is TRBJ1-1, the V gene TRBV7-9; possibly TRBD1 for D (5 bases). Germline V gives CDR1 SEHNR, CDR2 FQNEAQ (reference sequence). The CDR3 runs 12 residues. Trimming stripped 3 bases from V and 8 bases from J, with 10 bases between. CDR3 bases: TGTGCCAGCAGCTTCGGGGGAAGGGAAGCTTTCTTT. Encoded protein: CASSFGGREAFF.

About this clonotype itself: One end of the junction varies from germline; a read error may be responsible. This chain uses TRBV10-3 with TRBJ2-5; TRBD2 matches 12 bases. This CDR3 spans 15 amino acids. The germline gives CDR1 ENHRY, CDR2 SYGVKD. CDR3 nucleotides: TGTGTCATCAGTACTAGCGGGGGGCGGAACAATGAGCAGTACTTC. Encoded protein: CVISTSGGRNNEQYF.

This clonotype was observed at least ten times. The CDR3 spells CASRPAGQGVNEQFF. DNA for the CDR3: TGTGCCAGCAGACCCGCGGGACAGGGGGTAAATGAGCAGTTCTTC. The J gene is TRBJ2-1, the V gene TRBV6-2 or TRBV6-3; 11 bases align to TRBD1. Looked up from germline, CDR1 is MNHEY and CDR2 is SVGEGT. Germline trimming cut 6 bases from V and 7 bases from J; bases unmatched to any gene: 8. CDR3 length: 15 amino acids.

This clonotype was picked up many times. The CDR3 region has the DNA TGTGCCAGCAGTTACCCGGCAGGGGGGCAATGGTCCCAGTACTTC. This translates into CASSYPAGGQWSQYF. The V call is TRBV6-5, the J call TRBJ2-5, with D tentatively TRBD1 (7 bases). CDR3 length: 15 amino acids. Per germline, CDR1 MNHEY and CDR2 SVGAGI. The V gene lost 2 bases and the J gene lost 9 bases, with 19 bases spanning the gap.

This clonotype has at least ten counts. CDR3 sequence reads: CASSEARTNTGELFF. The CDR3 DNA follows: TGTGCCAGCAGTGAAGCGCGGACGAACACCGGGGAGCTGTTTTTT. The J gene is TRBJ2-2, the V gene TRBV2, with D unresolved. V was pared by 0 bases and J by 0 bases, with 5 bases between. This CDR3 comprises 15 residues. Germline V gene lookup returns CDR1 SNHLY and CDR2 FYNNEI.

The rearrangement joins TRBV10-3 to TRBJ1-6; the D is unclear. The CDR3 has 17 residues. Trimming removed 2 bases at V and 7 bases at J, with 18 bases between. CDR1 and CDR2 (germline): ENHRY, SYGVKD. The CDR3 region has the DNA TGTGCCATCAGTGAGCCGTTAAGGGCGGGTTGGAATTCACCCCTCCACTTT. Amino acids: CAISEPLRAGWNSPLHF.

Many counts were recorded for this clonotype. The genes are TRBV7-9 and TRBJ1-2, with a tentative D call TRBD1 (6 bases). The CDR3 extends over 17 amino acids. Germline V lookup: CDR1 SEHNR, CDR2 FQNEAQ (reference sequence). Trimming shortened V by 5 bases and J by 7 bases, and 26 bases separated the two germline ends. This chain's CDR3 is CASSHQPNRALQVGYTF. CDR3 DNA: TGTGCCAGCAGCCATCAACCGAACAGGGCCCTACAGGTTGGCTACACCTTC.

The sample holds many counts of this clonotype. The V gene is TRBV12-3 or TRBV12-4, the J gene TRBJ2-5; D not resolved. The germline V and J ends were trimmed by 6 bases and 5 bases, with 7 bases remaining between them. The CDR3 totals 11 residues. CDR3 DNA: TGTGCCAGCAGGATTACCGAGACCCAGTACTTC. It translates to CASRITETQYF.

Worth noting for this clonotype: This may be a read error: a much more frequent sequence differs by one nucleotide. The CDR3 DNA is TGTGCCGGCAGTGAAGCGCTGGGCGGGGGCCCCTACGAGCAGTACTTC. Translated: CAGSEALGGGPYEQYF. J is TRBJ2-7 and V is TRBV2; D may be TRBD2 (7 bases). This CDR3 contains 16 residues. Germline CDR1 and CDR2: SNHLY and FYNNEI.

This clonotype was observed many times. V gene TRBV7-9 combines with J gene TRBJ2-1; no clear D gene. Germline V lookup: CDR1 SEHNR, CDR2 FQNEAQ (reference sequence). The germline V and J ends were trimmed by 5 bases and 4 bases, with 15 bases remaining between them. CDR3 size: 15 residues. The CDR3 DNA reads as TGTGCCAGCAGCGTAGGTAATAGGGCTTACAATGAGCAGTTCTTC. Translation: CASSVGNRAYNEQFF.

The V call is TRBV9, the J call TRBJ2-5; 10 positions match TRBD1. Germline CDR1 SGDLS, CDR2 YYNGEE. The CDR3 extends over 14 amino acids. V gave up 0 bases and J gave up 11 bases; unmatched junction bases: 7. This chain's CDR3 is CASSVVTGGNEQYF. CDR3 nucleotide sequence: TGTGCCAGCAGCGTAGTGACAGGGGGCAATGAGCAGTACTTC.

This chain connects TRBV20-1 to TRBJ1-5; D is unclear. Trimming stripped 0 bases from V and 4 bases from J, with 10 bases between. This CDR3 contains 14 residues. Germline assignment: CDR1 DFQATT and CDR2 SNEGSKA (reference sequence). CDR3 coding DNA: TGCAGTGCTAGAGAGGGTACGGGGAATCAGCCCCAGCATTTT. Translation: CSAREGTGNQPQHF.

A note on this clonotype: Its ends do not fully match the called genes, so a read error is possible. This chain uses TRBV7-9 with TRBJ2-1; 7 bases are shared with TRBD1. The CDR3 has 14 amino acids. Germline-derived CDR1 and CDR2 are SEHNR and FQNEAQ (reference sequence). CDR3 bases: TGTGCCGGCAGCGCAGGGACAGCCTACAATGAGCAGTTCTTC. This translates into CAGSAGTAYNEQFF.

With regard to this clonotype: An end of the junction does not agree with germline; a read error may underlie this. The DNA of the CDR3 is TGTGCCAGTAGTGATAGCCGAGGGATCGGGGCCAACGTCCTGACTTTC. Amino acids: CASSDSRGIGANVLTF. The chain is built from TRBV2 and TRBJ2-6; D is possibly TRBD2 (5 bases). This CDR3 is built from 16 residues. Per germline, CDR1 SNHLY and CDR2 FYNNEI.

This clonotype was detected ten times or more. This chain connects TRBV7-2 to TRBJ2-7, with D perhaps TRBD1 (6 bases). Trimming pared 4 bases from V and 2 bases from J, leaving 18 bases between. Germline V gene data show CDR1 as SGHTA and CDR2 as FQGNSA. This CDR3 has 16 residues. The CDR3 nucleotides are TGTGCCAGCAGCTCCCCCGGGTGGCCAGGGGCCTACGAGCAGTACTTC. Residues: CASSSPGWPGAYEQYF.

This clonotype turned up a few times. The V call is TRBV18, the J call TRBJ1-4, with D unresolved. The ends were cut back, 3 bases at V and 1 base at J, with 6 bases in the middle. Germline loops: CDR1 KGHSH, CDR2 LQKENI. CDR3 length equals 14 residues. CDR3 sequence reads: CASSPQGTNEKLFF. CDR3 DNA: TGTGCCAGCTCACCTCAAGGAACTAATGAAAAACTGTTTTTT.

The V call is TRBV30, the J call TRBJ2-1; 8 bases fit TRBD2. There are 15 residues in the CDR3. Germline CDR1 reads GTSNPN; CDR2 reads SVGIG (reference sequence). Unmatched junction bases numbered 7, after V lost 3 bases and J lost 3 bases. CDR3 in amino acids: CAWRMGGLDYNEQFF. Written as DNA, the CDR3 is TGTGCCTGGAGGATGGGGGGACTAGACTACAATGAGCAGTTCTTC.

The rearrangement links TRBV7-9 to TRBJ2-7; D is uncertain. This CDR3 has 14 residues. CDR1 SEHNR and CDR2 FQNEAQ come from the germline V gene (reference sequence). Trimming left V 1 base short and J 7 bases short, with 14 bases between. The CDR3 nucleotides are TGTGCCAGCAGCTTAGGGCAAGGCTACGGGGAGCAGTACTTC. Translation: CASSLGQGYGEQYF. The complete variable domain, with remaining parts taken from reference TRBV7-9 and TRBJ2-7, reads DTGVSQNPRHKITKRGQNVTFRCDPISEHNRLYWYRQTLGQGPEFLTYFQNEAQLEKSRLLSDRFSAERPKGSFSTLEIQRTEQGDSAMYLCASSLGQGYGEQYFGPGTRLTVT.

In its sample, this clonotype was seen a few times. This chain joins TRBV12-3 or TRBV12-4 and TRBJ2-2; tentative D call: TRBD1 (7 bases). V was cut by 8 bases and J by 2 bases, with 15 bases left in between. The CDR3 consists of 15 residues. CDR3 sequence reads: CASAPGGPNTGELFF. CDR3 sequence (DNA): TGTGCCAGCGCCCCAGGGGGGCCTAACACCGGGGAGCTGTTTTTT.